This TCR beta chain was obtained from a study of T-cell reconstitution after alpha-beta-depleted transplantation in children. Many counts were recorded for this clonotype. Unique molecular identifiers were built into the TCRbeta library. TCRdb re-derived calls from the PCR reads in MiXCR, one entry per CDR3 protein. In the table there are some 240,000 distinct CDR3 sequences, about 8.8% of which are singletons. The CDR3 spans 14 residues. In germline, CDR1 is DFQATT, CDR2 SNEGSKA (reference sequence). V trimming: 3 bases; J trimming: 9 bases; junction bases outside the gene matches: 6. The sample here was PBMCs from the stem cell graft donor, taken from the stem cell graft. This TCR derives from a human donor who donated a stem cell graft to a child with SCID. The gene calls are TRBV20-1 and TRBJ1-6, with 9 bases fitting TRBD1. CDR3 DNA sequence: TGCAGTGCTAGCCCCGGACAGGGGTCTTCACCCCTCCACTTT. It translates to CSASPGQGSSPLHF.